The following is a TCR beta chain sequence with its context. CDR3 length: 12 amino acids. V trimming: 6 bases; J trimming: 6 bases; junction bases outside the gene matches: 5. These data come from a study of blood T cell repertoires in COVID-19. On the study more broadly: Italy, Spain and the United States were the sources of the convalescent and acute COVID-19 samples. Sources were T cells, B-cell-depleted T cells, or PBMCs; the material itself was cDNA or gDNA.

Original processing notes: Nucleated cell number was recorded as an estimate derived from reference gene primer amplification. Sequenced by immunoSEQ multiplex PCR; TCRdb stores in-frame clones only, minus some. V, J and clone size derive from that table, while D and trimming were established from the DNA sequence. The table records 180,000 or so clones, around 87% of them present only once. Sequencing was carried out using peripheral blood. The clonotype comes from a man aged 40-49 years with active or convalescent COVID-19. The genes are TRBV12-3 or TRBV12-4 and TRBJ2-7; 7 bases match TRBD1. The DNA for the CDR3 is TGTGCCAGCAGCTCCACAGGGGCCGAGCAGTACTTC. Its protein is CASSSTGAEQYF.